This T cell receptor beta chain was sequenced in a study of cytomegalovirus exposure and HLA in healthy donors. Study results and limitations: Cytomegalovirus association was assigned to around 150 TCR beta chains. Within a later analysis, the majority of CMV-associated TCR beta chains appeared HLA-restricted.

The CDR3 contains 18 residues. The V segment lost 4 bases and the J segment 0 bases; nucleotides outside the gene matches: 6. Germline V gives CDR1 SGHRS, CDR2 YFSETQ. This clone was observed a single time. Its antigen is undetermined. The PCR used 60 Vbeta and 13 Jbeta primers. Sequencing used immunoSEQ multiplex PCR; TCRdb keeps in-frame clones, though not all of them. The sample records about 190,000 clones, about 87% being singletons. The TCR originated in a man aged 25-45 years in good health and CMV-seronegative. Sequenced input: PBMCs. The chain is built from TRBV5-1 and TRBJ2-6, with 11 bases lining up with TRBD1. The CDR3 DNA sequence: TGCGCCAGCAGCCTGGACAGGGGGCTATCCTCTGGGGCCAACGTCCTGACTTTC. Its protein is CASSLDRGLSSGANVLTF.